This T cell receptor beta chain was sequenced in a study of T-cell reconstitution after alpha-beta-depleted transplantation in children. Researchers prepared the TCRbeta library using unique molecular identifiers, the study reports. TCRdb processed the PCR reads anew with MiXCR; each CDR3 protein has one entry. The sample yields hundreds of thousands of distinct CDR3 sequences, 16% seen once. The CDR3 is 16 amino acids. Germline loops: CDR1 SGDLS, CDR2 YYNGEE. The junction had 5 bases not matched to a gene; V was cut back by 0 bases and J by 3 bases. The gene calls are TRBV9 and TRBJ2-3; 9 bases line up with TRBD1. This specimen was PBMCs from the stem cell graft donor, taken from the stem cell graft. The TCR originated in a human donor who donated a stem cell graft to a child with acute myeloid leukemia. CDR3 sequence: CASSVVGTGLTDTQYF. In DNA, the CDR3 is TGTGCCAGCAGCGTAGTGGGGACAGGGCTTACAGATACGCAGTATTTT.